This T cell receptor (beta chain) was profiled in a study of blood T cell repertoires in COVID-19. Background on the study: COVID-19 samples, acute and convalescent, were from the United States, Italy and Spain.

Study members were between roughly 18 and 100 years old and lived in 25 or so US regions. Using immunoSEQ multiplex PCR, the repertoire was profiled, and TCRdb retains in-frame clones only, with some absent. Among some 140,000 clones, 84% were seen once, and the ten largest hold 5.5%. Germline CDR1 is LGHDT and CDR2 is YNNKEL (reference sequence). V was trimmed by 1 base and J by 3 bases, leaving 15 bases between them. CDR3 length equals 16 residues. The clonotype comes from a man aged 40-49 years with acute COVID-19. The sequenced sample was PBMCs or T cells enriched from blood (not recorded which). The rearrangement uses TRBV3-1 (or the pseudogene TRBV3-2) and TRBJ1-1, with TRBD1 as a possible D gene (5 bases). The CDR3 reads CASSQVGGFKDTEAFF. The CDR3 bases are TGTGCCAGCAGCCAAGTCGGGGGTTTCAAGGACACTGAAGCTTTCTTT.